Shown below are 28 T cell receptor beta chains from a single sample sequenced in a study of blood T cell repertoires in COVID-19. Sequencing was performed with immunoSEQ multiplex PCR; in TCRdb, only in-frame clones are kept and a portion is missing. The data hold some 300,000 clones, with 87% observed a single time. What was sequenced was peripheral blood. The receptors stem from a man in his late teens or twenties with active or convalescent COVID-19.

The rearrangement joins TRBV4-2 to TRBJ2-2, with unresolved D. The CDR3 contains 13 residues. V lost 0 bases and J lost 6, with 5 bases in between. The V gene's germline CDR1 is LGHNA and CDR2 YNFKEQ. Here the CDR3 DNA reads TGTGCCAGCAGCCAAGATCCATCCGGGGAGCTGTTTTTT. It translates to CASSQDPSGELFF.

The CDR3 loop is CASNLGARRDEQFF. The CDR3 bases are TGTGCCAGCAATCTTGGGGCTAGACGGGATGAGCAGTTCTTC. V usage is TRBV28 and J usage is TRBJ2-1; tentative D call: TRBD1 (5 bases). The V and J ends lost 7 bases and 8 bases respectively, with 18 bases between them. The CDR3 extends over 14 amino acids. Germline CDR1 is MDHEN and CDR2 is SYDVKM.

This clone was found once. This chain connects TRBV5-1 to TRBJ1-2; 7 bases match TRBD1. The CDR3 sequence is 15 residues long. CDR1 and CDR2 (germline): SGHRS, YFSETQ. Trimming at V came to 4 bases and at J to 1 base, leaving 7 bases not matched to a gene. CDR3 sequence reads: CASSLGGTDNYGYTF. The CDR3 nucleotides read TGCGCCAGCAGCCTGGGAGGGACAGATAACTATGGCTACACCTTC. Variable domain in full (rest from reference TRBV5-1 and TRBJ1-2): KAGVTQTPRYLIKTRGQQVTLSCSPISGHRSVSWYQQTPGQGLQFLFEYFSETQRNKGNFPGRFSGRQFSNSRSEMNVSTLELGDSALYLCASSLGGTDNYGYTFGSGTRLTVV.

The V call is TRBV29-1, the J call TRBJ2-1; D unresolved. V dropped 5 bases and J dropped 6 bases, with 8 bases sitting between them. Germline CDR1 reads SQVTM; CDR2 reads ANQGSEA. The CDR3 consists of 11 residues. CDR3: CSVSPGNEQFF. The CDR3 region has the DNA TGCAGCGTTTCCCCGGGCAATGAGCAGTTCTTC.

About this clone: Other DNA variants within this sample encode the same CDR3. This chain joins TRBV7-9 and TRBJ2-2; possibly TRBD1 for D (5 bases). Trimming took 5 bases from V and 1 from J, leaving 8 bases between them. From germline, CDR1 is SEHNR and CDR2 FQNEAQ (reference sequence). The CDR3 length is 14 residues. The CDR3 sequence: CASSPRGNTGELFF. The CDR3 DNA reads TGTGCCAGCAGCCCTAGGGGGAACACCGGGGAGCTGTTTTTT.

This chain links TRBV19 with TRBJ2-2; 7 bases map to TRBD2. The CDR3 extends over 15 amino acids. Losses at the gene ends were 4 bases for V and 6 bases for J; bases not matched to a gene: 8. Germline-derived CDR1 and CDR2 are LNHDA and SQIVND (reference sequence). CDR3 in DNA: TGTGCCAGTAGTAAGGGGAGGGGAACGGCCGGGGAGCTGTTTTTT. It yields the protein CASSKGRGTAGELFF.

The rearrangement links TRBV14 to TRBJ1-3, with unresolved D. Germline CDR1 SGHDN, CDR2 FVKESK. The CDR3 spans 15 residues. The V end lost 1 base, the J end lost 3 bases, and 10 bases lay between the germline ends. This CDR3 is CASSQAPRVGNTIYF. CDR3 nucleotides: TGTGCCAGCAGCCAAGCCCCCCGGGTTGGAAACACCATATATTTT.

The CDR3 DNA sequence: TGTGCCAGCTCACCACCATCAGAAGAGACCCAGTACTTC. It translates to CASSPPSEETQYF. This chain links TRBV18 with TRBJ2-5; no firm D call. The germline V and J ends were trimmed by 0 bases and 3 bases, with 5 bases remaining between them. Germline-derived CDR1 and CDR2 are KGHSH and LQKENI. This CDR3 is 13 amino acids long.

The chain's CDR3 is CASSPQGTGNSPLHF. The CDR3 DNA sequence: TGTGCCAGCAGTCCACAGGGCACTGGGAATTCACCCCTCCACTTT. The chain joins TRBV6-4 to TRBJ1-6; D may be TRBD1 (6 bases). V was shortened by 5 bases and J by 7 bases, with 15 bases between the two germline ends. The CDR3 consists of 15 residues. Germline V lookup: CDR1 MRHNA, CDR2 SNTAGT.

The chain has TRBV25-1 and TRBJ1-2; D is perhaps TRBD1 (6 bases). The CDR3 length is 13 residues. Deletions cut 5 bases from V and 7 bases from J, with 14 bases between. Germline assignment: CDR1 MGHDK and CDR2 SYGVNS. The CDR3, as DNA: TGTGCCAGCAGTAAGGGGGGGCTTCCTGGCTACACCTTC. Translating gives CASSKGGLPGYTF.

This chain joins TRBV7-6 and TRBJ2-3; TRBD2 is a possible D gene (7 bases). The CDR3 is made up of 15 amino acids. Germline V CDR1 and CDR2: SGHVS, FNYEAQ. V lost 5 bases to trimming and J lost 0 bases, with 12 bases between them. DNA for the CDR3: TGTGCCAGCAGCGTAGGGGGAGGGAGCACAGATACGCAGTATTTT. Translating it yields CASSVGGGSTDTQYF.

This chain connects TRBV6-2 or TRBV6-3 to TRBJ2-3, with D perhaps TRBD2 (5 bases). The CDR3 loop spans 16 amino acids. V gave up 4 bases and J gave up 1 base, with 15 bases separating them. CDR1 and CDR2 (germline): MNHEY, SVGEGT. DNA for the CDR3: TGTGCCAGCAGTTGGGGTCTGGCGGGCCGCACAGATACGCAGTATTTT. Its translation is CASSWGLAGRTDTQYF.

The rearrangement uses TRBV28 and TRBJ2-3; TRBD2 is a possible D gene (7 bases). Between the trimmed V and J ends, which lost 4 bases and 2 bases, there was a span of 13 bases. Germline V gene lookup returns CDR1 MDHEN and CDR2 SYDVKM. The CDR3 contains 15 residues. The CDR3 sequence: CASSSRGGDTDTQYF. DNA of the CDR3: TGTGCCAGCAGTTCAAGGGGGGGAGACACAGATACGCAGTATTTT.

The CDR3 nucleotides read TGTGCCAGCAGCTTAGTATCAGGGGGCGCCGGCACCGGGGAGCTGTTTTTT. Residues: CASSLVSGGAGTGELFF. The chain links TRBV7-2 to TRBJ2-2, with 8 bases identical to TRBD1. The V segment lost 1 base and the J segment 4 bases; nucleotides outside the gene matches: 8. The CDR3 totals 17 residues. The germline CDR1 and CDR2 sequences are SGHTA and FQGNSA. The whole variable domain, filled in from reference TRBV7-2 and TRBJ2-2, reads GAGVSQSPSNKVTEKGKDVELRCDPISGHTALYWYRQSLGQGLEFLIYFQGNSAPDKSGLPSDRFSAERTGGSVSTLTIQRTQQEDSAVYLCASSLVSGGAGTGELFFGEGSRLTVL.

The count of this clone is one. V and J are TRBV4-2 and TRBJ2-7; 7 bases align to TRBD2. Trimming at V came to 4 bases and at J to 2 bases, leaving 11 bases not matched to a gene. The CDR3 covers 16 residues. Germline CDR1 is LGHNA and CDR2 is YNFKEQ. This chain's CDR3 is CASSRSGLSSPYEQYF. The CDR3 DNA reads TGTGCCAGCAGCCGCTCGGGACTATCCTCACCCTACGAGCAGTACTTC.

The rearrangement joins TRBV15 to TRBJ2-2; D unresolved. Deletions cut 0 bases from V and 8 bases from J, with 13 bases between. The CDR3 length is 15 residues. CDR1 LNHNV and CDR2 YYDKDF come from the germline V gene (reference sequence). This chain's CDR3 is CATSRDYVSGGELFF. The CDR3 DNA is TGTGCCACCAGCAGAGATTACGTCTCAGGAGGGGAGCTGTTTTTT.

The chain has TRBV11-3 and TRBJ2-7; D is perhaps TRBD1 (5 bases). The germline gives CDR1 SGHNT, CDR2 YENEEA. Trimming cost V 4 bases and J 3 bases, with 10 bases left between them. This CDR3 has 13 amino acids. The CDR3 here is CASSSRVGYEQYF. The DNA for the CDR3 is TGTGCCAGCAGCTCCAGGGTGGGCTACGAGCAGTACTTC.

This clone was picked up one time. The V gene is TRBV29-1, the J gene TRBJ2-5; 7 bases agree with TRBD1. The length of the CDR3 is 13 residues. J gave up 1 base and V 4 bases, and 3 bases lay outside the gene matches. The germline gives CDR1 SQVTM, CDR2 ANQGSEA. The CDR3 region is CSVVRDSQETQYF. CDR3 DNA sequence: TGCAGCGTTGTACGGGACAGCCAAGAGACCCAGTACTTC.

This clone has a handful of counts. The chain uses TRBV7-2 and TRBJ2-4, with TRBD1 as a possible D gene (6 bases). The CDR3 is 14 amino acids. V lost 5 bases and J 2 bases, leaving 10 bases between the germline ends. In germline, CDR1 is SGHTA, CDR2 FQGNSA. The CDR3 is CASSEGGSKNIQYF. The CDR3 nucleotides read TGTGCCAGCAGCGAAGGGGGATCCAAAAACATTCAGTACTTC.

The rearrangement uses TRBV9 and TRBJ2-2; tentative D call: TRBD2 (5 bases). CDR3 length: 15 amino acids. V lost 5 bases to trimming and J lost 7 bases, with 18 bases between them. Germline lookup yields CDR1 SGDLS and CDR2 YYNGEE. CDR3 DNA: TGTGCCAGCAGGCCCTCGAGAGGGAAGAGCGGGGAGCTGTTTTTT. Translated: CASRPSRGKSGELFF.

V gene TRBV6-6 combines with J gene TRBJ2-2; TRBD1 matches 9 bases. The CDR3 runs 16 residues. The germline V gene has CDR1 MNHNY and CDR2 SVGAGI (reference sequence). The ends lost 4 bases at V and 4 bases at J; junction bases unmatched: 7. For the CDR3, the DNA is TGTGCCAGCAGTTCCTCCAAGACAGGGGGCACCGGGGAGCTGTTTTTT. The encoded protein is CASSSSKTGGTGELFF.

This clone was seen just once. The chain recombines TRBV5-1 with TRBJ2-3, with 7 bases aligning to TRBD1. Germline V gene data show CDR1 as SGHRS and CDR2 as YFSETQ. CDR3 length: 14 residues. V lost 7 bases to trimming and J lost 0 bases; unmatched junction nucleotides: 5. CDR3 nucleotides: TGCGCCAGCTACCCGGGACAGAGCACAGATACGCAGTATTTT. Protein product: CASYPGQSTDTQYF.

This chain joins TRBV19 and TRBJ2-4; 8 bases match TRBD1. This CDR3 comprises 15 residues. Germline CDR1 LNHDA, CDR2 SQIVND (reference sequence). With 7 bases clipped from V and 9 bases from J, the junction kept 14 bases outside the gene matches. The CDR3 protein is CASNYWAQGDSIQYF. The DNA for the CDR3 is TGTGCCAGTAATTATTGGGCACAGGGGGATAGCATTCAGTACTTC.

This clone was seen just once. This chain links TRBV5-1 with TRBJ1-4; the match to TRBD1 covers 7 bases. Per germline, CDR1 SGHRS and CDR2 YFSETQ. J lost 8 bases, V lost 4 bases, and 8 bases had no gene match. The CDR3 contains 14 residues. This chain's CDR3 is CASSVAQGREKLFF. CDR3 coding DNA: TGCGCCAGCAGCGTGGCACAGGGGCGGGAAAAACTGTTTTTT.

Only a few counts were recorded for this clone. The chain joins TRBV6-2 or TRBV6-3 to TRBJ2-3; 9 nucleotides line up with TRBD2. Germline values: CDR1 MNHEY, CDR2 SVGEGT. Trimming cost V 0 bases and J 4 bases; bases outside gene matches: 2. This CDR3 comprises 15 residues. CDR3 protein: CASSYSLAGSDTQYF. CDR3 DNA: TGTGCCAGCAGTTACTCTCTAGCGGGGTCAGATACGCAGTATTTT.

V and J are TRBV6-5 and TRBJ1-5; D is possibly TRBD1 (6 bases). The germline V gene encodes CDR1 MNHEY and CDR2 SVGAGI. The V end was cut by 6 bases, the J end by 3 bases, with 15 bases between. The CDR3 contains 15 residues. This CDR3 reads CASRSNQGTNQPQHF. CDR3 bases: TGTGCCAGCAGATCAAACCAGGGGACCAATCAGCCCCAGCATTTT.

The rearrangement joins TRBV6-5 to TRBJ2-5; TRBD1 aligns across 11 bases. Germline CDR1 and CDR2: MNHEY and SVGAGI. This CDR3 contains 14 residues. Trimming at V came to 6 bases and at J to 5 bases, leaving 5 bases not matched to a gene. The DNA of the CDR3 is TGTGCCAGCAGGGGACAGGGGGTGAGGGAGACCCAGTACTTC. Translated: CASRGQGVRETQYF.

This clone was picked up one time. At one of its ends the junction is not consistent with the germline gene, which may arise from a read error. The chain uses TRBV7-2 and TRBJ2-2, with 8 bases fitting TRBD2. Germline V gives CDR1 SGHTA, CDR2 FQGNSA. This CDR3 is 16 amino acids long. CDR3 sequence: CASRLGWRGGIGELFF. Here the CDR3 DNA reads TGTGCCAGCCGCTTGGGGTGGCGCGGGGGGATCGGGGAGCTGTTTTTT.